The 16 T cell receptor beta chains below all came from one sample that was sequenced in a study of T cell changes during pregnancy in multiple sclerosis (dated 2019 in TCRdb). The method behind the library was the immunoSEQ multiplex PCR assay. The source is immuneACCESS, and TCRdb retained only in-frame sequences with V and J called. Part of the clones is not carried over; for the studies checked, unresolved V genes explain less than half of this, and the remainder is unexplained. Here the sample has roughly 56,000 clones; approximately 88% occur a single time. More than 1.5% of the sample belongs to the ten largest clones. The specimen comprised peripheral blood, sampled in the first trimester of pregnancy. All receptors derive from a female donor with multiple sclerosis, enrolled in a pregnancy study.

The chain employs TRBV2 and TRBJ1-3, with 7 bases aligning to TRBD1. This CDR3 contains 15 residues. The junction had 6 bases not matched to a gene; V was cut back by 7 bases and J by 0 bases. CDR1 SNHLY and CDR2 FYNNEI come from the germline V gene. The CDR3 region has the DNA TGTGCCAGCAATTGGGGACAGAACTCTGGAAACACCATATATTTT. It specifies CASNWGQNSGNTIYF.

A single count supports this clone. The rearrangement joins TRBV6-4 to TRBJ2-1, with 7 bases lining up with TRBD2. Germline V gene sequence: CDR1 MRHNA, CDR2 SNTAGT. The CDR3 has 16 residues. J gave up 0 bases and V 5 bases, and 7 bases lay outside the gene matches. The CDR3 DNA is TGTGCCAGCAGTAAAATAGCGGGCAGCTCCTACAATGAGCAGTTCTTC. It codes for CASSKIAGSSYNEQFF.

This chain links TRBV7-9 with TRBJ1-1; possibly TRBD1 for D (5 bases). Trimming shortened V by 5 bases and J by 0 bases, and 13 bases separated the two germline ends. Germline loops: CDR1 SEHNR, CDR2 FQNEAQ (reference sequence). CDR3 size: 15 residues. CDR3 nucleotides: TGTGCCAGCAGCGACCACAGGTCTTTGAACACTGAAGCTTTCTTT. Its protein product is CASSDHRSLNTEAFF. Combining the CDR3 with reference TRBV7-9 and TRBJ1-1 gives the whole variable domain DTGVSQNPRHKITKRGQNVTFRCDPISEHNRLYWYRQTLGQGPEFLTYFQNEAQLEKSRLLSDRFSAERPKGSFSTLEIQRTEQGDSAMYLCASSDHRSLNTEAFFGQGTRLTVV.

The chain employs TRBV4-2 and TRBJ1-4; TRBD1 aligns across 10 bases. This CDR3 region has 16 residues. Germline V lookup: CDR1 LGHNA, CDR2 YNFKEQ. V lost 3 bases and J lost 6; bases outside the gene matches: 7. The chain's CDR3 is CASSQATGTGDEKLFF. DNA for the CDR3: TGTGCCAGCAGCCAGGCGACCGGGACAGGGGATGAAAAACTGTTTTTT.

This chain links TRBV2 with TRBJ2-6; D is unclear. This CDR3 contains 14 residues. The germline gives CDR1 SNHLY, CDR2 FYNNEI. With 5 bases removed from V and 0 bases from J, the gap between germline ends came to 5 bases. The chain's CDR3 is CASSPSSGANVLTF. In DNA form, the CDR3 reads TGTGCCAGCAGTCCCAGCTCTGGGGCCAACGTCCTGACTTTC.

The chain joins TRBV29-1 to TRBJ2-5, with 8 bases aligning to TRBD1. J gave up 4 bases and V 7 bases, and 11 bases lay outside the gene matches. The CDR3 spans 14 residues. Per the germline V gene, CDR1 is SQVTM and CDR2 is ANQGSEA. The CDR3 spells CSAPSDRDIETQYF. The CDR3 nucleotides read TGCAGCGCCCCTTCGGACAGGGACATAGAGACCCAGTACTTC.

Written as DNA, the CDR3 is TGTGCCAGCACCCGACAGTCGGGGACAGTCACCGGGGAGCTGTTTTTT. Its protein is CASTRQSGTVTGELFF. The V and J genes are TRBV9 and TRBJ2-2; 7 bases are a match to TRBD1. CDR1 SGDLS and CDR2 YYNGEE come from the germline V gene. V was pared by 6 bases and J by 4 bases, with 12 bases of the junction left unmatched. The CDR3 loop spans 16 amino acids.

The chain carries TRBV5-1 and TRBJ1-2; 8 bases match TRBD1. Germline lookup yields CDR1 SGHRS and CDR2 YFSETQ. The junction had 4 bases not matched to a gene; V was cut back by 5 bases and J by 4 bases. This CDR3 spans 13 amino acids. The CDR3 DNA reads TGCGCCAGCAGAACAGGACAGGGCTATGGCTACACCTTC. Translation gives CASRTGQGYGYTF.

The chain is built from TRBV7-2 and TRBJ2-2; 9 positions match TRBD2. The J segment lost 4 bases and the V segment lost 0 bases, leaving 6 bases of the junction unmatched. The CDR3 has 17 amino acids. CDR1 and CDR2 (germline): SGHTA, FQGNSA. The CDR3 nucleotides are TGTGCCAGCAGCTTAGCCCCGGGCGGGAGGGGCACCGGGGAGCTGTTTTTT. This codes for CASSLAPGGRGTGELFF.

The table lists this clone with a few counts. This chain uses TRBV5-6 with TRBJ1-3; no clear D gene. Trimming stripped 4 bases from V and 5 bases from J, with 16 bases between. Germline lookup yields CDR1 SGHDT and CDR2 YYEEEE. The length of the CDR3 is 15 residues. The CDR3 bases are TGTGCCAGCAGCACCCCCCGTGTGGCTCGAAACACCATATATTTT. Translated, it gives CASSTPRVARNTIYF.

The chain is built from TRBV6-6 and TRBJ2-7; 7 nucleotides agree with TRBD1. Germline V gene data show CDR1 as MNHNY and CDR2 as SVGAGI (reference sequence). The CDR3 runs 14 residues. Unmatched junction bases numbered 5, after V lost 4 bases and J lost 2 bases. CDR3 amino acids: CASSSQGDAYEQYF. CDR3 coding DNA: TGTGCCAGCAGTTCCCAGGGGGATGCCTACGAGCAGTACTTC.

The CDR3 here is CASSLGQGQAFF. CDR3 nucleotides: TGTGCCAGCAGCTTGGGACAGGGGCAAGCTTTCTTT. The chain employs TRBV7-9 and TRBJ1-1, with 10 bases identical to TRBD1. With V trimmed by 3 bases and J by 9 bases, 1 base remained unmatched. Germline values: CDR1 SEHNR, CDR2 FQNEAQ (reference sequence). The CDR3 is 12 amino acids.

In this sample, this clone turned up once. V is TRBV6-4 and J is TRBJ2-1, with 9 bases aligning to TRBD2. The CDR3 is made up of 17 amino acids. Per the germline V gene, CDR1 is MRHNA and CDR2 is SNTAGT. The V gene end was trimmed by 0 bases and the J gene end by 9 bases; junction bases not matched to a gene: 12. This chain's CDR3 is CASSDSSAGGPFFEQFF. The CDR3 DNA sequence: TGTGCCAGCAGTGACTCGTCGGCGGGAGGGCCCTTCTTTGAGCAGTTCTTC.

The rearrangement uses TRBV6-5 and TRBJ2-7; D perhaps matches TRBD1 (5 bases). V lost 6 bases, J lost 2 bases, and 17 bases lay in between. This CDR3 region has 15 residues. Germline V gene sequence: CDR1 MNHEY, CDR2 SVGAGI. The CDR3 spells CASSLSGLQPYEQYF. CDR3 sequence (DNA): TGTGCCAGCAGCCTTTCAGGGTTACAACCCTACGAGCAGTACTTC.

The rearrangement uses TRBV5-6 and TRBJ2-2; 10 bases align to TRBD2. The CDR3 extends over 16 amino acids. Germline V gene sequence: CDR1 SGHDT, CDR2 YYEEEE. The trim removed 0 bases at V and 4 bases at J, leaving 3 bases unmatched. In nucleotides, the CDR3 is TGTGCCAGCAGCTTGGGCCTAGCGGGAGTCACCGGGGAGCTGTTTTTT. It codes for CASSLGLAGVTGELFF.

The chain employs TRBV10-3 and TRBJ2-1; maybe TRBD1 (5 bases). Per germline, CDR1 ENHRY and CDR2 SYGVKD. Trimming took off 11 bases at V and 5 bases at J, with 16 bases between the two ends. This CDR3 contains 13 residues. The CDR3 DNA reads TGTGCCGCGGACAAAGACCAGAACAATGAGCAGTTCTTC. Its translation: CAADKDQNNEQFF.